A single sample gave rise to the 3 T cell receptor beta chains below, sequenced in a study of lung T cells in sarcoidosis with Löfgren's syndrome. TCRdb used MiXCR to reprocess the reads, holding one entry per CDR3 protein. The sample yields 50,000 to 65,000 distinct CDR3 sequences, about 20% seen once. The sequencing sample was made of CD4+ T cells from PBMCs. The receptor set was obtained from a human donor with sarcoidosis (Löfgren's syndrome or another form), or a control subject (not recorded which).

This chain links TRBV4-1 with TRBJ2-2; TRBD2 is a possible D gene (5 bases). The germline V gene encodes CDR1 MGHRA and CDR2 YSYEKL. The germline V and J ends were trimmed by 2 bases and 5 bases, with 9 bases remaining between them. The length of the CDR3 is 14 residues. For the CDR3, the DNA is TGCGCCAGCAGCCAACCGGGGAGAACCGGGGAGCTGTTTTTT. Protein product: CASSQPGRTGELFF.

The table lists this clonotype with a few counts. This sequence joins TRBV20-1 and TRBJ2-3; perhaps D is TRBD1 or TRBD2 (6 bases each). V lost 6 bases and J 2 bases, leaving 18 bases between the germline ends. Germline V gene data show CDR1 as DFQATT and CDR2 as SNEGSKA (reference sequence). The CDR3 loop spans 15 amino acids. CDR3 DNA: TGCAGTGCCCGTGGGGGGCGCAGGCCCACAGATACGCAGTATTTT. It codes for CSARGGRRPTDTQYF.

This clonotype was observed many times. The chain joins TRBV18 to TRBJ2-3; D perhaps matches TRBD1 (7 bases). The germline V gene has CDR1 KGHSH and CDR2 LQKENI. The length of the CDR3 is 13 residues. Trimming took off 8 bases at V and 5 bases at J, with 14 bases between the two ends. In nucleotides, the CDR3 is TGTGCCAGCAGCCCTCAGGGGGGAGATACGCAGTATTTT. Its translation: CASSPQGGDTQYF.